A selection of T cell receptor beta chains follows, all from one sample in a study of vaccination effects on CD4 cells after COVID-19. Profiling relied on immunoSEQ multiplex PCR, and the TCRdb table lists in-frame clones only, not all of them. The sample lists approximately 30,000 clones, less than 80% occurring once. Which antigens these TCRs recognize remains unknown. The starting material was CD4+ T cells from PBMCs cultured with SARS-CoV-2 spike peptides, obtained after COVID-19 vaccination. These receptors all come from a human donor who received a COVID-19 vaccine. CDR3s include the opening cysteine and the closing phenylalanine or tryptophan. Fields, in order: clone size, J gene, V gene, CDR3 protein. Size values are once, few and many counts, or a class for expanded clones, and some rows have none.

few TRBJ2-4 TRBV6-5 CASREASGIQYF
NA TRBJ2-7 TRBV5-4 CASSLDGGGSYEQYF
NA TRBJ1-2 TRBV6-5 CASRNFGTAGYGYTF
NA TRBJ2-2 TRBV25-1 CASSESVVSGELFF
NA TRBJ2-3 TRBV11-1 CASSLVGLVTDTQYF
NA TRBJ1-6 TRBV11-2 CASSSRLSPLHF
few TRBJ2-5 TRBV7-9 CASSLPPQETQYF
few TRBJ1-5 TRBV12-3/TRBV12-4 CASSLPRQPQHF
once TRBJ2-1 TRBV5-1 CASSLDRAREQFF
once TRBJ2-5 TRBV14 CASSQDLGVRTQYF